The rows below give T cell receptor beta chains drawn from one sample of a study of blood T cell repertoires in COVID-19. Repertoires were generated with immunoSEQ multiplex PCR, while TCRdb's copy carries only in-frame clones and drops some. The sample includes 90,000 to 150,000 clones, around three quarters of them seen just once. Material for sequencing was peripheral blood. These receptors were obtained from a woman older than 75 with acute or convalescent COVID-19. CDR3s include the opening cysteine and the closing phenylalanine or tryptophan. Each record gives: V gene, J gene, clone size, D gene, CDR3 protein, CDR3 DNA. A D gene is named only where the DNA matches it firmly. The size of a clone is reported for some rows only, either as once, few or many, or as a class for expanded clones.

>TRBV5-1|TRBJ2-2|.|.
CASSSGQSTGELFF
TGCGCCAGCAGCTCAGGACAGTCCACCGGGGAGCTGTTTTTT
>TRBV11-3|TRBJ2-2|few|.
CASSGHRDTYQPNTGELFF
TGTGCCAGCAGCGGGCACCGGGACACGTACCAGCCGAACACCGGGGAGCTGTTTTTT
>TRBV2|TRBJ1-1|.|.
CASSGGLQRNTEAFF
TGTGCCAGCAGTGGGGGCCTCCAAAGGAACACTGAAGCTTTCTTT
>TRBV24-1|TRBJ2-3|.|.
CATSALSGSTDTQYF
TGTGCCACCAGTGCTCTTAGCGGTAGCACAGATACGCAGTATTTT
>TRBV18|TRBJ2-1|.|TRBD1
CASSPYSLGQGTYNEQFF
TGTGCCAGCTCACCATATTCCCTGGGACAGGGGACCTACAATGAGCAGTTCTTC
>TRBV4-3|TRBJ2-1|.|.
CASSQDLAEHNEQFF
TGCGCCAGCAGCCAAGATTTAGCGGAACACAATGAGCAGTTCTTC
>TRBV7-9|TRBJ2-1|.|TRBD2
CASSGTSYNEQFF
TGTGCCAGCAGTGGGACTAGCTACAATGAGCAGTTCTTC
>TRBV4-3|TRBJ1-1|.|TRBD1
CASSQDRTGGLWTEAFF
TGCGCCAGCAGCCAAGATCGCACAGGGGGCCTTTGGACTGAAGCTTTCTTT
>TRBV6-6|TRBJ1-1|.|TRBD1
CASRTDRDKGLAFF
TGTGCCAGCAGAACGGACAGGGACAAGGGGTTGGCTTTCTTT
>TRBV29-1|TRBJ1-1|.|.
CSVLTPGVTEAFF
TGCAGCGTACTAACCCCAGGGGTGACTGAAGCTTTCTTT
>TRBV14|TRBJ1-1|.|TRBD1
CASSSGTGRTEAFF
TGTGCCAGCAGCTCAGGGACAGGGCGGACTGAAGCTTTCTTT
>TRBV3-1/TRBV3-2|TRBJ2-5|.|.
CASSRLGAGETQYF
TGTGCCAGCAGCCGGTTAGGGGCCGGAGAGACCCAGTACTTC
>TRBV28|TRBJ2-7|.|.
CASSLNGPYEQYF
TGTGCCAGCAGTTTAAACGGTCCCTACGAGCAGTACTTC
>TRBV2|TRBJ2-7|.|.
CASSEQGGNEQYF
TGTGCCAGCAGTGAACAGGGGGGAAACGAGCAGTACTTC
>TRBV7-9|TRBJ2-1|.|.
CASSVGAYNEQFF
TGTGCCAGCAGCGTCGGTGCCTACAATGAGCAGTTCTTC
>TRBV5-5|TRBJ1-5|once|.
CASSLEGARPQHF
TGTGCCAGCAGCTTGGAGGGAGCCCGGCCCCAGCATTTT
>TRBV7-2|TRBJ1-1|.|TRBD1
CASSSQGAINTEAFF
TGTGCCAGCAGCTCTCAGGGGGCGATTAACACTGAAGCTTTCTTT
>TRBV2|TRBJ1-1|.|.
CASSEGQFGTEAFF
TGTGCCAGCAGTGAGGGGCAGTTCGGGACTGAAGCTTTCTTT
>TRBV18|TRBJ1-4|.|.
CASSPRQRQTSNEKLFF
TGTGCCAGCTCACCCCGGCAGCGACAGACTTCTAATGAAAAACTGTTTTTT
>TRBV6-2/TRBV6-3|TRBJ2-7|.|.
CASSYSLEGSAYEQYF
TGTGCCAGCAGTTACTCGTTGGAGGGGAGCGCCTACGAGCAGTACTTC
>TRBV19|TRBJ1-2|.|.
CASSRIQQLGGNGYTF
TGTGCCAGTAGTCGAATACAACAGCTTGGGGGGAACGGCTACACCTTC
>TRBV5-4|TRBJ2-7|few|TRBD1
CASSTTGGDEQYF
TGTGCCAGCAGCACGACAGGGGGAGACGAGCAGTACTTC
>TRBV28|TRBJ2-7|.|TRBD2
CASSFLAGTSYEQYF
TGTGCCAGCAGTTTCCTAGCGGGGACATCCTACGAGCAGTACTTC
>TRBV11-2|TRBJ2-7|.|.
CASSPGLEQYF
TGTGCCAGCAGCCCCGGACTAGAGCAGTACTTC
>TRBV28|TRBJ1-3|few|.
CASSTDRRNSGNTIYF
TGTGCCAGCAGCACTGACAGACGCAATTCTGGAAACACCATATATTTT
>TRBV6-5|TRBJ1-5|.|TRBD1
CASRRGQGTSQPQHF
TGTGCCAGCAGGCGGGGACAGGGGACATCTCAGCCCCAGCATTTT
>TRBV6-2/TRBV6-3|TRBJ2-2|.|TRBD1
CASSIRGPNTGELFF
TGTGCCAGCAGTATAAGGGGGCCGAACACCGGGGAGCTGTTTTTT
>TRBV6-2/TRBV6-3|TRBJ2-2|.|.
CASSLGAGPNTGELFF
TGTGCCAGCAGCCTTGGGGCCGGTCCCAACACCGGGGAGCTGTTTTTT
>TRBV21-1|TRBJ1-2|once|.
CASSKVRTNPAAGQRNYGYTF
TGTGCCAGCAGCAAAGTTCGGACGAATCCGGCCGCGGGACAGAGGAACTATGGCTACACCTTC
>TRBV5-1|TRBJ1-2|.|.
CASSLAVPGNGYTF
TGCGCCAGCAGCTTGGCCGTCCCAGGGAATGGCTACACCTTC
>TRBV7-2|TRBJ2-5|.|.
CASSTTPLAQETQYF
TGTGCCAGCAGCACCACCCCACTAGCCCAAGAGACCCAGTACTTC
>TRBV20-1|TRBJ2-3|.|.
CSVSPPRGPDTQYF
TGCAGTGTTAGTCCCCCCAGGGGCCCAGATACGCAGTATTTT
>TRBV10-3|TRBJ1-5|.|.
CAISESGGQPQHF
TGTGCCATCAGTGAGTCCGGGGGACAGCCCCAGCATTTT
>TRBV30|TRBJ1-1|.|.
CAWARLNTEAFF
TGTGCCTGGGCGAGGTTGAACACTGAAGCTTTCTTT
>TRBV4-1|TRBJ1-5|.|TRBD1
CASSPGTARGSNQPQHF
TGCGCCAGCAGCCCAGGGACAGCGAGGGGGAGCAATCAGCCCCAGCATTTT
>TRBV3-1/TRBV3-2|TRBJ1-1|.|TRBD1
CASSQGQGAWNTEAFF
TGTGCCAGCAGCCAAGGGCAGGGGGCGTGGAACACTGAAGCTTTCTTT
>TRBV10-2|TRBJ1-5|.|TRBD1
CASSDRGRSQPQHF
TGCGCCAGCAGTGACAGGGGGCGAAGTCAGCCCCAGCATTTT
>TRBV3-1/TRBV3-2|TRBJ1-3|few|.
CASSRGLTGASGNTIYF
TGTGCCAGCAGCCGGGGCCTGACAGGAGCCTCTGGAAACACCATATATTTT
>TRBV11-3|TRBJ1-6|.|.
CASSLDSGSPLHF
TGTGCCAGCAGCTTAGATTCGGGTTCACCCCTCCACTTT
>TRBV7-9|TRBJ2-5|.|TRBD2
CASSPQGLAGYGETQYF
TGTGCCAGCAGCCCTCAAGGACTAGCGGGGTACGGAGAGACCCAGTACTTC
>TRBV5-1|TRBJ1-1|few|TRBD1
CASRDGQGRGNTEAFF
TGCGCCAGCAGGGACGGACAGGGGAGGGGGAACACTGAAGCTTTCTTT
>TRBV12-3/TRBV12-4|TRBJ2-7|.|TRBD1
CASGQGPYEQYF
TGTGCCAGCGGACAGGGACCCTACGAGCAGTACTTC
>TRBV2|TRBJ1-2|.|TRBD1
CASRGTGLTGYTF
TGTGCCAGCCGGGGGACAGGGCTTACTGGCTACACCTTC
>TRBV11-1|TRBJ2-5|.|.
CASSLSAGIGETQYF
TGTGCCAGCAGCTTATCGGCAGGGATAGGGGAGACCCAGTACTTC
>TRBV14|TRBJ1-2|.|.
CASSHLANYGYTF
TGTGCCAGCAGCCATTTAGCTAACTATGGCTACACCTTC
>TRBV11-3|TRBJ2-5|.|.
CASSLNGAGIQETQYF
TGTGCCAGCAGCTTGAACGGCGCGGGAATCCAAGAGACCCAGTACTTC
>TRBV4-2|TRBJ1-1|few|.
CASSQDKLRGMRTEAFF
TGTGCCAGCAGCCAAGATAAGCTCCGGGGGATGAGAACTGAAGCTTTCTTT
>TRBV3-1/TRBV3-2|TRBJ1-5|.|.
CASSPGAGRNQPQHF
TGTGCCAGCAGCCCCGGCGCAGGGAGGAATCAGCCCCAGCATTTT
>TRBV19|TRBJ2-6|.|TRBD1
CASSFGDRGSGANVLTF
TGTGCCAGTAGTTTTGGGGACAGGGGGTCTGGGGCCAACGTCCTGACTTTC
>TRBV10-3|TRBJ2-1|.|.
CAISDTTNDEQFF
TGTGCCATCAGTGATACTACCAATGATGAGCAGTTCTTC
>TRBV5-1|TRBJ1-6|.|.
CASSSSMGDSPLHF
TGCGCCAGCAGCTCGTCCATGGGAGATTCACCCCTCCACTTT
>TRBV11-3|TRBJ2-1|few|.
CASSLTGVEQFF
TGTGCCAGCTCCCTAACGGGGGTAGAGCAGTTCTTC
>TRBV7-9|TRBJ2-1|.|TRBD1
CASSRTGQGSYNEQFF
TGTGCCAGCAGCCGAACAGGACAGGGGTCCTACAATGAGCAGTTCTTC